A selection of T cell receptor beta chains follows, all from one sample in a study of blood T cell repertoires in COVID-19. TCRdb's table, derived via immunoSEQ multiplex PCR, lists solely in-frame clones and lacks some. The sample lists some 300,000 clones; around 91% were seen once. The sample consisted of PBMCs or T cells enriched from blood (not recorded which). Source of these receptors: a woman aged 40-49 years who had recovered from COVID-19. The CDR3 runs from the conserved cysteine through the conserved F or W. Each record gives: D gene, V gene, J gene, clone size, CDR3 protein, CDR3 DNA. The D gene is left open where the match is weak. Size is stated for part of the rows, as once, few or many counts, or as a class when the clone is expanded.

TRBD2	TRBV7-6	TRBJ2-5	-	CASSQGLAGGQETQYF	TGTGCCAGCAGCCAGGGACTAGCGGGGGGCCAAGAGACCCAGTACTTC
TRBD2	TRBV7-9	TRBJ2-1	-	CASSSRLAGGYEQFF	TGTGCCAGCAGCTCCAGACTAGCGGGAGGGTATGAGCAGTTCTTC
-	TRBV7-9	TRBJ1-6	-	CASSYQASSYNSPLHF	TGTGCCAGCAGCTACCAGGCAAGCTCCTATAATTCACCCCTCCACTTT
-	TRBV12-5	TRBJ2-7	-	CASGEDYEQYF	TGTGCTAGTGGCGAGGATTACGAGCAGTACTTC
TRBD1	TRBV3-1/TRBV3-2	TRBJ1-3	once	CASSQDGRGIGNTIYF	TGTGCCAGCAGCCAAGATGGCAGGGGGATCGGAAACACCATATATTTT
TRBD1	TRBV11-2	TRBJ2-1	-	CASSLDRSCSYNEQFF	TGTGCCAGCAGCTTGGACAGGTCCTGCTCCTACAATGAGCAGTTCTTC
-	TRBV7-2	TRBJ1-1	-	CASSPGGPNTEAFF	TGTGCCAGCAGCCCGGGGGGCCCGAACACTGAAGCTTTCTTT
-	TRBV20-1	TRBJ1-5	-	CSASLPSNYQPQHF	TGCAGTGCTAGTCTTCCAAGCAATTATCAGCCCCAGCATTTT
-	TRBV9	TRBJ1-2	-	CASSGPSPYGYTF	TGTGCCAGCAGCGGGCCGTCGCCATATGGCTACACCTTC
-	TRBV30	TRBJ1-2	-	CAWSVLGFGYGYTF	TGTGCCTGGAGTGTACTTGGATTCGGGTATGGCTACACCTTC
-	TRBV9	TRBJ1-2	-	CASSVLGVGNYGYTF	TGTGCCAGCAGCGTCCTAGGGGTAGGGAACTATGGCTACACCTTC
-	TRBV2	TRBJ2-1	-	CASSEGQGSYNEQFF	TGTGCCAGCAGTGAAGGTCAGGGCAGTTACAATGAGCAGTTCTTC
TRBD2	TRBV30	TRBJ2-7	-	CAWSRGLAGAEQYF	TGTGCCTGGAGTAGGGGACTAGCGGGAGCGGAGCAGTACTTC
-	TRBV7-3	TRBJ2-1	-	CASSPTSGSNEQFF	TGTGCCAGCAGCCCCACTTCGGGGTCCAATGAGCAGTTCTTC
-	TRBV3-1/TRBV3-2	TRBJ2-2	once	CASSRRGGNTGELFF	TGTGCCAGCAGCCGCCGAGGCGGGAACACCGGGGAGCTGTTTTTT
-	TRBV6-5	TRBJ1-4	-	CAGHFGSNEKLFF	TGTGCCGGGCATTTTGGGTCTAATGAAAAACTGTTTTTT
-	TRBV29-1	TRBJ2-7	-	CSVVRGSSYEQYF	TGCAGCGTTGTAAGGGGGTCTTCCTACGAGCAGTACTTC
TRBD1	TRBV3-1/TRBV3-2	TRBJ2-1	-	CASSQDRGITSYNEQFF	TGTGCCAGCAGCCAAGACAGGGGGATTACCTCCTACAATGAGCAGTTCTTC
TRBD2	TRBV6-2/TRBV6-3	TRBJ2-1	-	CASSPGLAGGVNEQFF	TGTGCCAGCAGCCCTGGACTAGCGGGAGGGGTCAATGAGCAGTTCTTC
TRBD2	TRBV4-2	TRBJ2-2	-	CASSPTSGTNTGELFF	TGTGCCAGCAGCCCGACTAGCGGGACGAACACCGGGGAGCTGTTTTTT
TRBD2	TRBV12-5	TRBJ2-7	-	CASGTNIRGEGPSYEQYF	TGTGCTAGTGGCACCAACATCCGCGGGGAGGGTCCCTCCTACGAGCAGTACTTC
TRBD1	TRBV2	TRBJ1-2	-	CASSTGTGTDYGYTF	TGTGCCAGCAGTACCGGGACAGGGACTGACTATGGCTACACCTTC
TRBD1	TRBV25-1	TRBJ1-6	-	CASSQTGYNSPLHF	TGTGCCAGCAGCCAGACAGGGTATAATTCACCCCTCCACTTT
-	TRBV7-2	TRBJ2-1	-	CASSLGEKEFF	TGTGCCAGCAGCTTAGGGGAGAAGGAGTTCTTC
-	TRBV6-7	TRBJ1-3	-	CASRRLRDTIYF	TGTGCCAGCAGACGACTCAGGGACACCATATATTTT
-	TRBV19	TRBJ1-5	once	CASSIDHEEGQPQHF	TGTGCCAGTAGTATAGATCACGAGGAGGGACAGCCCCAGCATTTT
-	TRBV28	TRBJ2-5	-	CASSFRGVGSKETQYF	TGTGCCAGCAGTTTTAGAGGGGTCGGGAGCAAGGAGACCCAGTACTTC
-	TRBV27	TRBJ2-1	-	CASSLAGYSYNEQFF	TGTGCCAGCAGTTTAGCGGGATACTCCTACAATGAGCAGTTCTTC
-	TRBV5-1	TRBJ1-1	-	CASSSGEGTEAFF	TGCGCCAGCAGTAGTGGGGAGGGCACTGAAGCTTTCTTT
-	TRBV7-2	TRBJ1-6	-	CASSFLPESPLHF	TGTGCCAGCAGCTTCCTCCCGGAGTCACCCCTCCACTTT
TRBD1	TRBV28	TRBJ1-4	-	CASSLLDRVGDEKLFF	TGTGCCAGCAGTTTACTCGACAGGGTTGGGGATGAAAAACTGTTTTTT
-	TRBV20-1	TRBJ2-1	-	CSASPYRVQVSEQFF	TGCAGTGCTAGTCCCTACCGGGTCCAAGTGAGTGAGCAGTTCTTC
-	TRBV5-1	TRBJ2-2	-	CASSWALANTGELFF	TGCGCCAGCAGCTGGGCCCTTGCGAACACCGGGGAGCTGTTTTTT
TRBD2	TRBV7-2	TRBJ2-2	-	CASSLGLAGVPGELFF	TGTGCCAGCAGCTTAGGGCTAGCGGGAGTGCCCGGGGAGCTGTTTTTT
-	TRBV27	TRBJ2-1	-	CASSLAGAGNEQFF	TGTGCCAGCAGTTTGGCGGGGGCGGGCAATGAGCAGTTCTTC
-	TRBV20-1	TRBJ1-6	-	CSASPSGRLETPLHF	TGCAGTGCTAGTCCCAGCGGGAGGTTGGAGACACCCCTCCACTTT
TRBD2	TRBV5-1	TRBJ2-3	-	CASSPGTSGFTDTQYF	TGCGCCAGCAGCCCGGGGACTAGCGGATTCACAGATACGCAGTATTTT
-	TRBV9	TRBJ2-7	-	CASSVDGGDGYEQYF	TGTGCCAGCAGCGTAGATGGAGGGGACGGGTACGAGCAGTACTTC
TRBD1	TRBV7-6	TRBJ2-7	-	CASSQSERTGSPLYEQYF	TGTGCCAGCAGCCAGTCTGAGCGGACAGGGTCCCCCCTCTACGAGCAGTACTTC
TRBD2	TRBV9	TRBJ2-2	-	CASSVGLAGGANTGELFF	TGTGCCAGCAGCGTGGGACTAGCGGGGGGCGCGAACACCGGGGAGCTGTTTTTT
-	TRBV5-6	TRBJ1-2	few	CASSLAKTAYGYTF	TGTGCCAGCAGCTTGGCCAAGACAGCCTATGGCTACACCTTC
TRBD2	TRBV11-3	TRBJ2-7	-	CASSLDGAGGPSYYEQYF	TGTGCCAGCAGCTTAGATGGGGCGGGAGGGCCTTCCTACTACGAGCAGTACTTC
-	TRBV19	TRBJ2-1	once	CASSISTDNEQFF	TGTGCCAGTAGTATCTCGACAGACAATGAGCAGTTCTTC
-	TRBV19	TRBJ2-1	-	CASSRSRDINEQFF	TGTGCCAGTAGTAGGTCCCGGGACATTAATGAGCAGTTCTTC
-	TRBV13	TRBJ2-7	-	CASSLGGGYEQYF	TGTGCCAGCAGCTTAGGGGGAGGCTACGAGCAGTACTTC
TRBD2	TRBV23-1	TRBJ2-2	-	CASSQIRAGEGTGELFF	TGCGCCAGCAGTCAGATCCGGGCGGGAGAGGGCACCGGGGAGCTGTTTTTT
-	TRBV13	TRBJ1-1	-	CASSTQQGFGTEAFF	TGTGCCAGCAGCACTCAACAGGGCTTCGGCACTGAAGCTTTCTTT
TRBD1	TRBV2	TRBJ1-5	-	CASSDRDSLNQPQHF	TGTGCCAGCAGTGACCGGGACAGTCTTAATCAGCCCCAGCATTTT
-	TRBV6-5	TRBJ1-1	-	CASSPARGNTEAFF	TGTGCCAGCAGTCCCGCCCGGGGGAACACTGAAGCTTTCTTT
-	TRBV5-4	TRBJ2-3	-	CASSLPQFTDTQYF	TGTGCCAGCAGCTTGCCACAATTCACAGATACGCAGTATTTT
-	TRBV11-2	TRBJ2-5	-	CASSPSGASQYF	TGTGCCAGCAGCCCCTCGGGAGCTAGTCAGTACTTC
-	TRBV7-8	TRBJ1-2	-	CASSQQGYGYTF	TGTGCCAGCAGCCAACAGGGCTATGGCTACACCTTC
TRBD1	TRBV7-2	TRBJ2-7	-	CASSLGQPTGGYEQYF	TGTGCCAGCAGCTTAGGCCAACCGACAGGGGGCTACGAGCAGTACTTC
TRBD2	TRBV4-3	TRBJ2-1	-	CASSQVGRTSGGQNEQFF	TGCGCCAGCAGCCAAGTCGGGCGGACTAGCGGGGGGCAAAATGAGCAGTTCTTC
TRBD2	TRBV15	TRBJ2-5	-	CATSREASGIETQYF	TGTGCCACCAGCAGAGAGGCTAGCGGGATAGAGACCCAGTACTTC
TRBD2	TRBV4-3	TRBJ2-5	-	CASSLTAGGGETQYF	TGCGCCAGCAGCCTTACTGCGGGAGGCGGGGAGACCCAGTACTTC
-	TRBV29-1	TRBJ2-7	-	CSVLQWGVGEQYF	TGCAGCGTTCTCCAGTGGGGAGTGGGCGAGCAGTACTTC
-	TRBV7-8	TRBJ1-2	-	CASSPSTYGYTF	TGTGCCAGCAGCCCATCTACCTATGGCTACACCTTC
-	TRBV6-5	TRBJ1-3	-	CASAPSGTPGNTIYF	TGTGCCAGCGCTCCATCCGGGACACCCGGAAACACCATATATTTT